This T cell receptor beta chain emerged from a study of cytomegalovirus exposure and HLA in healthy donors. This clone turned up a few times. Primers included in the PCR were 60 Vbeta and 13 Jbeta primers. Sequencing used immunoSEQ multiplex PCR; TCRdb keeps in-frame clones, though not all of them. The sample consists of approximately 110,000 clones, about 16% of them appearing once. The sample was PBMCs. The sequence derives from a woman younger than 30 in good health and CMV-seronegative.

The CDR3 region is CASSPPGFQETQYF. DNA for the CDR3: TGTGCCAGCAGCCCCCCGGGTTTTCAAGAGACCCAGTACTTC. This rearrangement joins TRBV5-6 to TRBJ2-5; D is undetermined. The germline V gene has CDR1 SGHDT and CDR2 YYEEEE. CDR3 length: 14 amino acids. Trimming removed 4 bases from V and 2 bases from J, with 12 bases in between.